The rows below give T cell receptor beta chains drawn from one sample of a study of blood T cells in healthy people across ages. A single record per CDR3 protein comes from TCRdb applying MiXCR to the 5' RACE reads. The sample has 800,000 or so distinct CDR3 sequences; around a quarter are singletons. A further study also used this sample, focusing on T cells of mothers and their children.

Sequenced sample: blood. The receptors shown here come from a boy between 10 and 17 years old in good health. CDR3s include the opening cysteine and the closing phenylalanine or tryptophan. The order of the fields is V gene, D gene, clone size, J gene, CDR3 protein, CDR3 DNA. A D gene is named only where the DNA matches it firmly. The size of a clone is reported for some rows only, either as once, few or many, or as a class for expanded clones.

TRBV13,TRBD1,.,TRBJ1-2,CASSPRRTGKWRGYTF,TGTGCCAGCAGCCCTAGGCGGACAGGGAAATGGCGTGGCTACACCTTC
TRBV12-3/TRBV12-4,TRBD1,.,TRBJ2-5,CASSLGTGGLGETQYF,TGTGCCAGCAGTTTAGGGACAGGGGGCTTGGGAGAGACCCAGTACTTC
TRBV10-3,.,once,TRBJ1-2,CAISPGTGPYGYTF,TGTGCCATCAGTCCCGGGACGGGTCCTTATGGCTACACCTTC
TRBV18,TRBD1,.,TRBJ1-5,CASSQSDRGDQPQHF,TGTGCCAGCTCACAATCGGACAGGGGGGATCAGCCCCAGCATTTT
TRBV25-1,.,.,TRBJ2-7,CASSELRSSYEQYF,TGTGCCAGCAGTGAATTGAGGAGCTCCTACGAGCAGTACTTC
TRBV7-9,TRBD1,many,TRBJ1-5,CASSLGGQGTQPQHF,TGTGCCAGCAGCTTAGGGGGACAGGGTACTCAGCCCCAGCATTTT
TRBV20-1,.,.,TRBJ2-1,CSARLRGYEQFF,TGCAGTGCCAGATTAAGAGGGTATGAGCAGTTCTTC
TRBV7-6,TRBD1,.,TRBJ2-1,CASSGGDRPYNEQFF,TGTGCCAGCAGCGGAGGGGACAGGCCCTACAATGAGCAGTTCTTC
TRBV7-2,.,few,TRBJ2-3,CASSPGDTYTDTQYF,TGTGCCAGCAGCCCTGGGGACACGTACACAGATACGCAGTATTTT
TRBV6-6,.,.,TRBJ2-5,CASSPTGFDETQYF,TGTGCCAGCAGTCCAACAGGTTTCGACGAGACCCAGTACTTC
TRBV9,TRBD1,.,TRBJ2-5,CASSPHRGRETQYF,TGTGCCAGCAGCCCCCACAGGGGTCGGGAGACCCAGTACTTC
TRBV20-1,.,many,TRBJ1-4,CSARGTLETNEKLFF,TGCAGTGCTAGGGGTACCTTGGAGACTAATGAAAAACTGTTTTTT
TRBV2,.,few,TRBJ1-4,CASRDRYEKLFF,TGTGCCAGCAGAGACCGTTATGAAAAACTGTTTTTT
TRBV29-1,TRBD1,.,TRBJ1-3,CSGGGTGVSGNTIYF,TGCAGCGGGGGGGGGACAGGGGTCTCTGGAAACACCATATATTTT
TRBV28,TRBD2,.,TRBJ2-7,CASSLCLLAGGAYEQYF,TGTGCCAGCAGTTTATGCCTTCTTGCGGGGGGGGCCTACGAGCAGTACTTC
TRBV7-9,.,.,TRBJ2-7,CASSSGYPYEQYF,TGTGCCAGCAGCTCCGGTTACCCCTACGAGCAGTACTTC
TRBV11-2,TRBD1,.,TRBJ1-4,CASRLGDRVEKLFF,TGTGCCAGCAGACTGGGAGACAGGGTTGAAAAACTGTTTTTT
TRBV4-3,TRBD2,few,TRBJ2-3,CASSQDTGGLTDTQYF,TGCGCCAGCAGCCAAGATACGGGAGGCCTCACAGATACGCAGTATTTT
TRBV20-1,.,.,TRBJ2-3,CSAESGSSTDTQYF,TGCAGTGCGGAGAGCGGATCTTCCACAGATACGCAGTATTTT
TRBV5-1,TRBD1,.,TRBJ1-1,CASSLAPGQGATEAFF,TGCGCCAGCAGCTTGGCTCCGGGACAGGGAGCCACTGAAGCTTTCTTT
TRBV5-1,TRBD1,.,TRBJ1-1,CASARGGIDTEAFF,TGCGCCAGCGCCAGGGGGGGCATTGACACTGAAGCTTTCTTT
TRBV11-3,TRBD2,.,TRBJ2-3,CASSFRMGEAGGPDTQYF,TGTGCCAGCAGCTTTCGGATGGGGGAAGCGGGAGGGCCAGATACGCAGTATTTT
TRBV12-3/TRBV12-4,.,.,TRBJ2-7,CASSLAGERSEQYF,TGTGCCAGCAGTTTAGCTGGCGAGAGATCCGAGCAGTACTTC
TRBV6-2/TRBV6-3,.,few,TRBJ2-1,CASSRQSAEQFF,TGTGCCAGCAGCCGACAGTCAGCTGAGCAGTTCTTC
TRBV27,TRBD1,many,TRBJ2-5,CASSPTGLQETQYF,TGTGCCAGCTCCCCGACAGGGCTCCAAGAGACCCAGTACTTC
TRBV18,.,.,TRBJ1-2,CASSLIPDNYGYTF,TGTGCCAGCTCACTAATTCCAGACAACTATGGCTACACCTTC
TRBV29-1,.,few,TRBJ2-7,CSVELGGYEQYF,TGCAGCGTCGAACTGGGCGGTTACGAGCAGTACTTC
TRBV28,.,few,TRBJ2-1,CASSLERPNEQFF,TGTGCCAGCAGTTTAGAGCGACCAAATGAGCAGTTCTTC
TRBV7-9,.,few,TRBJ2-7,CASSLDRFLSSYEQYF,TGTGCCAGCAGCTTAGACCGATTTCTTAGCTCCTACGAGCAGTACTTC
TRBV12-3/TRBV12-4,TRBD2,few,TRBJ2-1,CATEVGSGRLPNEQFF,TGTGCCACAGAGGTAGGGAGCGGGAGACTTCCTAATGAGCAGTTCTTC
TRBV27,.,.,TRBJ2-1,CASSWYRAHEQFF,TGTGCCAGCAGTTGGTACAGGGCCCATGAGCAGTTCTTC
TRBV20-1,.,.,TRBJ2-7,CSARGRSSYEQYF,TGCAGTGCTAGAGGTCGTAGCTCCTACGAGCAGTACTTC
TRBV6-2/TRBV6-3,.,few,TRBJ2-7,CASSYALSPTVGEQYF,TGTGCCAGCAGTTACGCACTGAGTCCTACGGTCGGCGAGCAGTACTTC
TRBV5-5,.,.,TRBJ1-6,CASSFQTRSNSPLHF,TGTGCCAGCAGCTTCCAAACCCGGTCCAATTCACCCCTCCACTTT
TRBV2,TRBD2,.,TRBJ2-1,CASSVASGAYNEQFF,TGTGCCAGCAGTGTGGCTAGCGGAGCCTACAATGAGCAGTTCTTC
TRBV29-1,.,few,TRBJ1-1,CSAGRTMNTEAFF,TGCAGCGCTGGACGGACCATGAACACTGAAGCTTTCTTT
TRBV28,.,few,TRBJ1-1,CASIRGTIMNTEAFF,TGTGCCAGCATCAGGGGAACTATCATGAACACTGAAGCTTTCTTT
TRBV7-9,.,few,TRBJ1-5,CASSSAGGPYSNQPQHF,TGTGCCAGCAGCTCCGCTGGAGGCCCGTATAGCAATCAGCCCCAGCATTTT
TRBV27,TRBD1,few,TRBJ2-5,CASSLTGGAGTQYF,TGTGCCAGCAGTTTAACAGGGGGCGCCGGGACCCAGTACTTC
TRBV6-5,TRBD2,few,TRBJ2-2,CASSYGTSGIQNTGELFF,TGTGCCAGCAGTTACGGGACTAGCGGGATCCAAAACACCGGGGAGCTGTTTTTT
TRBV20-1,.,.,TRBJ2-1,CSAVPSAEQFF,TGCAGTGCAGTTCCTAGCGCTGAGCAGTTCTTC
TRBV4-1,.,.,TRBJ2-7,CASSQEPGRSYEQYF,TGCGCCAGCAGCCAAGAACCAGGGAGGTCCTACGAGCAGTACTTC
TRBV18,.,few,TRBJ2-1,CASSVEVESEQFF,TGTGCCAGCTCCGTTGAGGTTGAGAGTGAGCAGTTCTTC
TRBV7-8,TRBD1,many,TRBJ2-7,CASSLAGTGAYEQYF,TGTGCCAGCAGCTTAGCCGGGACAGGGGCCTACGAGCAGTACTTC
TRBV4-1,.,few,TRBJ2-5,CASSHKQRGLGETQYF,TGCGCCAGCAGCCACAAACAACGGGGTCTCGGGGAGACCCAGTACTTC
TRBV20-1,TRBD1,few,TRBJ1-2,CSATIPGTGIDGYTF,TGCAGTGCTACGATCCCCGGGACAGGGATAGACGGCTACACCTTC
TRBV27,.,once,TRBJ2-1,CASSLEPPSYDEQFF,TGTGCCAGCAGTTTAGAACCTCCTTCCTACGATGAGCAGTTCTTC
TRBV20-1,TRBD1,few,TRBJ2-7,CSASQAGGQYF,TGCAGTGCTAGCCAGGCAGGGGGGCAGTACTTC
TRBV15,.,many,TRBJ2-3,CATSRSNTHTQYF,TGTGCCACCAGCAGATCTAACACGCATACGCAGTATTTT
TRBV3-1,.,few,TRBJ1-6,CASSPQAWPILHF,TGTGCCAGCAGCCCTCAAGCGTGGCCTATCCTCCACTTT
TRBV13,.,many,TRBJ2-1,CASGLWVGEQFF,TGTGCCAGCGGCTTGTGGGTAGGTGAGCAGTTCTTC
TRBV7-9,.,.,TRBJ2-4,CASSLGPVNIQYF,TGTGCCAGCAGCTTAGGTCCAGTAAACATTCAGTACTTC
TRBV9,.,few,TRBJ2-5,CASSGGAQGGETQYF,TGTGCCAGCAGCGGCGGGGCCCAGGGGGGAGAGACCCAGTACTTC
TRBV10-3,.,.,TRBJ2-1,CAISRDWKNEQFF,TGTGCCATCAGCCGGGACTGGAAAAATGAGCAGTTCTTC
TRBV4-1,TRBD2,.,TRBJ2-7,CASSHKTSGREGAYEQYF,TGCGCCAGCAGCCACAAGACTAGCGGGAGGGAAGGGGCCTACGAGCAGTACTTC
TRBV5-4,.,.,TRBJ1-5,CASSLDLGNQPQHF,TGTGCCAGCAGTCTGGATTTGGGGAATCAGCCCCAGCATTTT
TRBV5-6,.,.,TRBJ2-7,CASSRTAQFYEQYF,TGTGCCAGCAGCCGGACTGCCCAATTCTACGAGCAGTACTTC
TRBV6-2/TRBV6-3,TRBD2,.,TRBJ2-4,CASSYLAGVNIQYF,TGTGCCAGCAGTTATCTAGCGGGGGTGAACATTCAGTACTTC
TRBV28,.,.,TRBJ2-5,CASSLALRQETQYF,TGTGCCAGCAGTTTGGCCCTACGGCAAGAGACCCAGTACTTC